These 22 T cell receptor beta chains came from one sample sequenced in a study of blood T cell repertoires in COVID-19. Libraries were prepared by immunoSEQ multiplex PCR; TCRdb keeps only in-frame clonotypes and omits some of them. This sample has roughly 90,000 clones, with around 80% found just once. Material: peripheral blood. All receptors come from a woman of 80 years or more with active or convalescent COVID-19.

V and J are TRBV7-3 and TRBJ2-1, with D tentatively TRBD1 (6 bases). The germline CDR1 and CDR2 sequences are SGHTA and FQGTGA. V shed 4 bases and J shed 7 bases, with 11 bases lying between them. The CDR3 spans 13 residues. CDR3 DNA sequence: TGTGCCAGCAGCTCAGGGGCCGGGAATGAGCAGTTCTTC. This encodes CASSSGAGNEQFF.

The CDR3 region has the DNA TGCGCCAGCAGCCGGGGAACAGGGGATACATACAATGAGCAGTTCTTC. Its translation is CASSRGTGDTYNEQFF. The chain combines TRBV5-1 with TRBJ2-1; 7 nucleotides agree with TRBD1. CDR3 length: 16 amino acids. Germline CDR1 and CDR2: SGHRS and YFSETQ. J lost 4 bases, V lost 4 bases, and 11 bases had no gene match.

This clone occurred once. The chain employs TRBV10-3 and TRBJ2-5, with D possibly matching TRBD1 (7 bases). Trimming stripped 0 bases from V and 0 bases from J, with 11 bases between. Germline lookup yields CDR1 ENHRY and CDR2 SYGVKD. The CDR3 sequence is 16 residues long. CDR3 nucleotide sequence: TGTGCCATCAGTGAGTCGACAGGGACTTACCAAGAGACCCAGTACTTC. It translates to CAISESTGTYQETQYF.

The chain recombines TRBV28 with TRBJ1-1; tentative D call: TRBD1 (5 bases). This CDR3 is 14 amino acids long. Deletions cut 5 bases from V and 0 bases from J, with 10 bases between. Germline V gene sequence: CDR1 MDHEN, CDR2 SYDVKM. The CDR3 region is CASSGGYMNTEAFF. DNA of the CDR3: TGTGCCAGCAGTGGGGGGTACATGAACACTGAAGCTTTCTTT.

The J gene is TRBJ2-5, the V gene TRBV28, with 7 nucleotides matching TRBD1. Trimming cost V 2 bases and J 9 bases; bases outside gene matches: 15. Germline V gene sequence: CDR1 MDHEN, CDR2 SYDVKM. The CDR3 is 16 amino acids. The CDR3 nucleotides are TGTGCCAGCAGTTTACCCGGGACAGCTCCTCGTTCGTCCCAGTACTTC. Encoded protein: CASSLPGTAPRSSQYF. Full variable domain (outside the CDR3, taken from reference TRBV28 and TRBJ2-5): DVKVTQSSRYLVKRTGEKVFLECVQDMDHENMFWYRQDPGLGLRLIYFSYDVKMKEKGDIPEGYSVSREKKERFSLILESASTNQTSMYLCASSLPGTAPRSSQYFGPGTRLLVL.

The chain employs TRBV3-1 (or the pseudogene TRBV3-2) and TRBJ2-3; D is possibly TRBD2 (6 bases). The CDR3 has 16 amino acids. Germline values: CDR1 LGHDT, CDR2 YNNKEL (reference sequence). V was shortened by 0 bases and J by 0 bases, with 10 bases between the two germline ends. The CDR3 DNA follows: TGTGCCAGCAGCCAAGATCCCAGCGGGAGCACAGATACGCAGTATTTT. Amino acid sequence: CASSQDPSGSTDTQYF.

The chain uses TRBV6-1 and TRBJ1-6, with 9 bases lining up with TRBD1. CDR1 and CDR2 from the germline V gene are MNHNS and SASEGT. V gave up 2 bases and J gave up 9 bases; unmatched junction bases: 2. The CDR3 is 14 residues long. The CDR3 protein is CASSETGGISPLHF. The CDR3 DNA reads as TGTGCCAGCAGTGAAACAGGGGGCATTTCACCCCTCCACTTT.

This chain links TRBV4-3 with TRBJ1-5; D is ambiguous. The germline V and J ends were trimmed by 0 bases and 5 bases, with 17 bases remaining between them. Germline V gene sequence: CDR1 LGHNA, CDR2 YSLEER. CDR3 length equals 17 residues. CDR3 residues: CASSQDFPPPVHQPQHF. CDR3 bases: TGCGCCAGCAGCCAAGATTTTCCCCCCCCTGTCCATCAGCCCCAGCATTTT.

This clone was recorded a few times. The sample has other DNA sequences that encode this CDR3 too. J is TRBJ1-1 and V is TRBV6-1; D is possibly TRBD1 (5 bases). This CDR3 region has 14 residues. CDR1 and CDR2 from the germline V gene are MNHNS and SASEGT. V was shortened by 1 base and J by 3 bases, with 9 bases between the two germline ends. CDR3 protein: CASSEDRGDTEAFF. The CDR3 DNA reads TGTGCCAGCAGTGAAGATAGGGGTGACACTGAAGCTTTCTTT.

The chain combines TRBV29-1 with TRBJ2-3, with 9 bases aligning to TRBD2. The V gene end was trimmed by 5 bases and the J gene end by 4 bases; junction bases not matched to a gene: 4. The CDR3 has 13 amino acids. Germline assignment: CDR1 SQVTM and CDR2 ANQGSEA. The CDR3 sequence: CSVSREGPDTQYF. As DNA, the CDR3 is TGCAGCGTTTCGCGGGAGGGCCCAGATACGCAGTATTTT.

This CDR3 is CASSLGQQLVEQYF. For the CDR3, the DNA is TGTGCCAGCAGCCTCGGACAGCAGCTAGTCGAGCAGTACTTC. The V and J genes are TRBV11-3 and TRBJ2-7; D might be TRBD1 (6 bases). The germline V gene encodes CDR1 SGHNT and CDR2 YENEEA. The V and J ends lost 5 bases and 6 bases respectively, with 17 bases between them. There are 14 residues in the CDR3. The full variable domain, in which reference TRBV11-3 and TRBJ2-7 provide the parts outside the CDR3, is EAGVVQSPRYKIIEKKQPVAFWCNPISGHNTLYWYLQNLGQGPELLIRYENEEAVDDSQLPKDRFSAERLKGVDSTLKIQPAELGDSAVYLCASSLGQQLVEQYFGPGTRLTVT.

This clone was detected once. J is TRBJ2-5 and V is TRBV10-1; TRBD2 might be the D (7 bases). CDR1 WNHNN and CDR2 SYGVQD come from the germline V gene (reference sequence). V dropped 3 bases and J dropped 8 bases, with 13 bases sitting between them. CDR3 length equals 13 residues. CDR3 sequence (DNA): TGCGCCAGCAGTGATCAACGGGGGGCAACCCAGTACTTC. Translation: CASSDQRGATQYF.

The chain carries TRBV28 and TRBJ2-4; 8 nucleotides line up with TRBD1. This CDR3 has 14 residues. CDR1 and CDR2 from the germline V gene are MDHEN and SYDVKM. The trim removed 6 bases at V and 6 bases at J, leaving 7 bases unmatched. The CDR3 DNA follows: TGTGCCAGCAGAACCAGGGGGCTTGGAAACATTCAGTACTTC. Protein sequence: CASRTRGLGNIQYF.

This chain joins TRBV27 and TRBJ2-2, with unresolved D. CDR3 length: 15 amino acids. V was shortened by 5 bases and J by 4 bases, with 14 bases between the two germline ends. Germline loops: CDR1 MNHEY, CDR2 SMNVEV (reference sequence). The DNA of the CDR3 is TGTGCCAGCAGTCCCTACCCCGCGATCACCGGGGAGCTGTTTTTT. Residues: CASSPYPAITGELFF.

This clone was counted a single time. This sequence joins TRBV2 and TRBJ2-1, with 9 bases aligning to TRBD2. V was pared by 8 bases and J by 6 bases, with 8 bases of the junction left unmatched. Germline loops: CDR1 SNHLY, CDR2 FYNNEI. The CDR3 is 14 residues long. CDR3 nucleotide sequence: TGTGCCAGCTCTCCCCTAGCGGGGCCCAATGAGCAGTTCTTC. This sequence encodes CASSPLAGPNEQFF. The full variable domain, rest sourced from reference TRBV2 and TRBJ2-1, is EPEVTQTPSHQVTQMGQEVILRCVPISNHLYFYWYRQILGQKVEFLVSFYNNEISEKSEIFDDQFSVERPDGSNFTLKIRSTKLEDSAMYFCASSPLAGPNEQFFGPGTRLTVL.

This clone appeared once. V usage is TRBV12-3 or TRBV12-4 and J usage is TRBJ2-7; no reliable D call. CDR3 length: 13 amino acids. V lost 2 bases and J lost 6, with 11 bases in between. The DNA of the CDR3 is TGTGCCAGCAGTTTATACACCTCTTCCGAGCAGTACTTC. As protein: CASSLYTSSEQYF.

This chain links TRBV30 with TRBJ2-7, with 11 nucleotides matching TRBD2. V gave up 3 bases and J gave up 3 bases; unmatched junction bases: 4. CDR3 size: 14 residues. CDR1 and CDR2 from the germline V gene are GTSNPN and SVGIG (reference sequence). Here the CDR3 DNA reads TGTGCCTGGAGGCCGGGACTAGCGGTCTACGAGCAGTACTTC. Protein product: CAWRPGLAVYEQYF.

This clone has just one count. The chain employs TRBV19 and TRBJ2-1; TRBD1 agrees at 8 bases. The CDR3 spans 14 residues. V was pared by 3 bases and J by 6 bases, with 4 bases of the junction left unmatched. Per the germline V gene, CDR1 is LNHDA and CDR2 is SQIVND (reference sequence). Here the CDR3 DNA reads TGTGCCAGTAGTATTCGGACAGGGAGCAATGAGCAGTTCTTC. Translating gives CASSIRTGSNEQFF.

The chain has TRBV24-1 and TRBJ2-6; 9 bases agree with TRBD1. The CDR3 has 19 residues. Germline CDR1 reads KGHDR; CDR2 reads SFDVKD. V was clipped by 5 bases and J by 3 bases; unmatched bases: 13. DNA for the CDR3: TGTGCCACCAGTGTTAGGGACAGGGAAGTTGGTTATGGGGCCAACGTCCTGACTTTC. It translates to CATSVRDREVGYGANVLTF.

V is TRBV4-3 and J is TRBJ2-7; the D gene is possibly TRBD2 (5 bases). V lost 1 base, J lost 2 bases, and 9 bases lay in between. CDR1 is LGHNA, CDR2 YSLEER, per germline. CDR3 length equals 14 residues. The CDR3 reads CASSQVTGTYEQYF. The CDR3 DNA is TGCGCCAGCAGCCAAGTGACGGGGACCTACGAGCAGTACTTC.

In nucleotides, the CDR3 is TGCGCCAGCAGCCAAACCGGGACAGGGTCCCATGGCTACACCTTC. Translation gives CASSQTGTGSHGYTF. This rearrangement joins TRBV4-3 to TRBJ1-2; 9 bases agree with TRBD1. Germline V gene data show CDR1 as LGHNA and CDR2 as YSLEER. The CDR3 extends over 15 amino acids. The junction had 7 bases not matched to a gene; V was cut back by 2 bases and J by 6 bases.

V gene TRBV7-2 combines with J gene TRBJ1-2; D gene ambiguous. V was shortened by 5 bases and J by 2 bases, with 6 bases between the two germline ends. The germline gives CDR1 SGHTA, CDR2 FQGNSA. CDR3 length equals 12 residues. CDR3 amino acids: CASSPLNYGYTF. DNA for the CDR3: TGTGCCAGCAGCCCCCTAAACTATGGCTACACCTTC. The full variable domain, with the rest looked up from reference TRBV7-2 and TRBJ1-2, is GAGVSQSPSNKVTEKGKDVELRCDPISGHTALYWYRQSLGQGLEFLIYFQGNSAPDKSGLPSDRFSAERTGGSVSTLTIQRTQQEDSAVYLCASSPLNYGYTFGSGTRLTVV.